The 32 T cell receptor beta chains below come from one sample, sequenced in a study of T cell repertoires and HLA-DP antigens. These TCRs are of unknown antigen specificity. Produced via immunoSEQ multiplex PCR; TCRdb's table is partial and in-frame only. Seen here are about 120,000 clones, more than 85% observed once, and the top ten hold under 0.35%. The specimen was CD4+ T cells from PBMCs. The receptors derive from a woman aged 18-29 years in good health and CMV-seronegative.

This rearrangement joins TRBV12-5 to TRBJ2-3; no clear D gene. With 1 base removed from V and 1 base from J, the gap between germline ends came to 9 bases. The germline CDR1 and CDR2 sequences are LGHNT and FRNRAP. This CDR3 region has 15 residues. This CDR3 is CASGLGISRTDTQYF. Written as DNA, the CDR3 is TGTGCTAGTGGTTTGGGCATCTCCCGCACAGATACGCAGTATTTT.

The V call is TRBV19, the J call TRBJ1-5; the D gene is possibly TRBD1 (5 bases). CDR3 size: 13 residues. CDR1 and CDR2 (germline): LNHDA, SQIVND (reference sequence). V was clipped by 5 bases and J by 1 base, with 6 bases between them. The CDR3 region is CASSWGSNQPQHF. The CDR3 nucleotides are TGTGCCAGTAGTTGGGGGAGCAATCAGCCCCAGCATTTT.

This sequence joins TRBV7-8 and TRBJ1-3, with TRBD1 as a possible D gene (6 bases). The CDR3 sequence is 14 residues long. The V gene's germline CDR1 is SGHVS and CDR2 FQNEAQ. The V end lost 4 bases, the J end lost 4 bases, and 11 bases lay between the germline ends. This chain's CDR3 is CASSSDSSGNTIYF. DNA for the CDR3: TGTGCCAGCAGCTCGGACAGTTCCGGAAACACCATATATTTT.

This rearrangement joins TRBV6-5 to TRBJ1-6, with D possibly being TRBD1 (6 bases). The CDR3 consists of 14 residues. The germline CDR1 and CDR2 sequences are MNHEY and SVGAGI. Trimming removed 2 bases at V and 9 bases at J, with 11 bases between. The CDR3 region has the DNA TGTGCCAGCAGTTACCGCGAGGGGGTTTCACCCCTCCACTTT. Residues: CASSYREGVSPLHF.

The V gene is TRBV29-1, the J gene TRBJ1-6; possibly TRBD1 for D (5 bases). Germline V gene data show CDR1 as SQVTM and CDR2 as ANQGSEA. Trimming took 4 bases from V and 9 from J, leaving 13 bases between them. CDR3 length: 13 amino acids. For the CDR3, the DNA is TGCAGCGTTGGGGGGGGAGTAGGTTCACCCCTCCACTTT. Protein: CSVGGGVGSPLHF.

This clone occurred a few times. The chain is built from TRBV9 and TRBJ2-3; no reliable D call. Germline values: CDR1 SGDLS, CDR2 YYNGEE. There are 13 residues in the CDR3. Trimming took off 0 bases at V and 6 bases at J, with 8 bases between the two ends. The CDR3 is CASSVAVGDTQYF. DNA of the CDR3: TGTGCCAGCAGCGTAGCTGTAGGGGATACGCAGTATTTT. The full variable domain, with the rest looked up from reference TRBV9 and TRBJ2-3, is DSGVTQTPKHLITATGQRVTLRCSPRSGDLSVYWYQQSLDQGLQFLIQYYNGEERAKGNILERFSAQQFPDLHSELNLSSLELGDSALYFCASSVAVGDTQYFGPGTRLTVL.

CDR3: CASSFSGGRQETQYF. The CDR3 bases are TGTGCCAGCAGCTTTAGCGGGGGGCGCCAAGAGACCCAGTACTTC. The V and J genes are TRBV9 and TRBJ2-5, with TRBD2 matching over 10 bases. CDR3 length: 15 amino acids. V shed 4 bases and J 1 base; nucleotides not matched to a gene: 4. Germline V gene lookup returns CDR1 SGDLS and CDR2 YYNGEE.

The V and J genes are TRBV5-4 and TRBJ2-5; the match to TRBD2 covers 10 bases. The junction had 15 bases not matched to a gene; V was cut back by 0 bases and J by 7 bases. CDR3 length: 18 amino acids. CDR1 is SGHNT, CDR2 YYREEE, per germline (reference sequence). CDR3 protein: CASSLDVIRSGGRGTQYF. Written as DNA, the CDR3 is TGTGCCAGCAGCTTGGATGTGATTCGTAGCGGGGGGCGAGGGACCCAGTACTTC.

The chain is built from TRBV10-2 and TRBJ1-2; D may be TRBD1 (6 bases). The germline CDR1 and CDR2 sequences are WSHSY and SAAADI. V gave up 3 bases and J gave up 1 base, with 24 bases separating them. There are 19 residues in the CDR3. CDR3 sequence reads: CASSEPEDRFRVINYGYTF. The CDR3 bases are TGCGCCAGCAGTGAACCCGAAGACAGGTTTAGGGTGATTAACTATGGCTACACCTTC.

This clone was picked up one time. The gene calls are TRBV7-6 and TRBJ1-1; D unclear. CDR1 SGHVS and CDR2 FNYEAQ come from the germline V gene. CDR3 length equals 14 residues. Trimming left V 4 bases short and J 1 base short, with 10 bases between. The CDR3 nucleotides read TGTGCCAGCAGCTCTCAAAGCGCGAACACTGAAGCTTTCTTT. It encodes CASSSQSANTEAFF.

The chain is built from TRBV21-1 and TRBJ2-3; the table names TRBD1, a call not compared with the DNA. TRBV21-1 is noted as a pseudogene. The CDR3 spans 15 residues. The CDR3 coding sequence is TGTGCCAGCAGCAAATGTCACAGCCACACAGATACGCAGTATTTT. Encoded protein: CASSKCHSHTDTQYF.

The V and J genes are TRBV13 and TRBJ2-6, with 10 bases aligning to TRBD1. Germline CDR1 PRHDT, CDR2 FYEKMQ (reference sequence). The trim removed 3 bases at V and 4 bases at J, leaving 12 bases unmatched. There are 19 residues in the CDR3. CDR3 region: CASSFSPTGGPLGANVLTF. CDR3 nucleotide sequence: TGTGCCAGCAGCTTCTCTCCGACAGGGGGCCCCCTCGGGGCCAACGTCCTGACTTTC. Full variable domain (outside the CDR3, taken from reference TRBV13 and TRBJ2-6): AAGVIQSPRHLIKEKRETATLKCYPIPRHDTVYWYQQGPGQDPQFLISFYEKMQSDKGSIPDRFSAQQFSDYHSELNMSSLELGDSALYFCASSFSPTGGPLGANVLTFGAGSRLTVL.

V and J are TRBV28 and TRBJ2-7; D gene ambiguous. The CDR3 sequence is 13 residues long. The germline V and J ends were trimmed by 7 bases and 1 base, with 11 bases remaining between them. Germline CDR1 and CDR2: MDHEN and SYDVKM. CDR3 sequence (DNA): TGTGCCAGCAATCTGATAGTTTCCTACGAGCAGTACTTC. The encoded protein is CASNLIVSYEQYF.

Regarding this clone: Compared with germline, one end of the junction differs, possibly owing to a read error. The chain couples TRBV5-6 to TRBJ1-2, with 9 bases that match TRBD1. CDR3 length: 12 residues. Per the germline V gene, CDR1 is SGHDT and CDR2 is YYEEEE. The CDR3 DNA follows: TGTGCCAGCAGATTTCTACAGGGGGCCCACTCCTTC. This gives the protein CASRFLQGAHSF.

The chain employs TRBV25-1 and TRBJ2-2, with D possibly called TRBD1 or TRBD2 (6 bases each). Trimming removed 0 bases at V and 5 bases at J, with 13 bases between. The CDR3 covers 16 residues. The germline V gene has CDR1 MGHDK and CDR2 SYGVNS. As DNA, the CDR3 is TGTGCCAGCAGTGAATACGGAGGGGGGCGGACCGGGGAGCTGTTTTTT. Translated: CASSEYGGGRTGELFF.

J is TRBJ2-5 and V is TRBV5-1; 9 nucleotides agree with TRBD2. The CDR3 has 18 amino acids. Germline-derived CDR1 and CDR2 are SGHRS and YFSETQ. V was pared by 4 bases and J by 2 bases, with 15 bases of the junction left unmatched. CDR3 in DNA: TGCGCCAGCAGCGAGGGGCGGGGGGGCGCGGGGATACAAGAGACCCAGTACTTC. Its translation: CASSEGRGGAGIQETQYF.

Only a few counts were recorded for this clone. The chain carries TRBV10-3 and TRBJ2-2, with 9 bases lining up with TRBD1. J lost 11 bases, V lost 0 bases, and 10 bases had no gene match. The V gene's germline CDR1 is ENHRY and CDR2 SYGVKD. The CDR3 runs to 16 residues. The CDR3, as DNA: TGTGCCATCAGTGAGTCTTACTGGGGACAGGGCAGCGAGCTGTTTTTT. As protein: CAISESYWGQGSELFF.

The V and J genes are TRBV7-3 and TRBJ1-2, with D perhaps matching TRBD1 (5 bases). The germline gives CDR1 SGHTA, CDR2 FQGTGA. CDR3 length: 15 amino acids. The germline V and J ends were trimmed by 2 bases and 0 bases, with 10 bases remaining between them. The CDR3 here is CASSLGGGANYGYTF. The CDR3, as DNA: TGTGCCAGCAGCTTAGGCGGGGGAGCTAACTATGGCTACACCTTC. Full variable domain (missing parts from reference TRBV7-3 and TRBJ1-2): GAGVSQTPSNKVTEKGKYVELRCDPISGHTALYWYRQSLGQGPEFLIYFQGTGAADDSGLPNDRFFAVRPEGSVSTLKIQRTERGDSAVYLCASSLGGGANYGYTFGSGTRLTVV.

The chain links TRBV14 to TRBJ2-7; TRBD2 might be the D (5 bases). The CDR3 contains 17 residues. Looked up from germline, CDR1 is SGHDN and CDR2 is FVKESK. The germline V and J ends were trimmed by 6 bases and 0 bases, with 21 bases remaining between them. CDR3 bases: TGTGCCAGCAGTCATCGGGGTCGGCGCATTGACTCCTACGAGCAGTACGTC. This encodes CASSHRGRRIDSYEQYV.

The chain has TRBV2 and TRBJ1-5; D unclear. Germline V lookup: CDR1 SNHLY, CDR2 FYNNEI. Trimming stripped 6 bases from V and 3 bases from J, with 6 bases between. This CDR3 region has 12 residues. The CDR3 DNA sequence: TGTGCCAGCAGCGGCCCCAATCAGCCCCAGCATTTT. It is translated as CASSGPNQPQHF.

This chain uses TRBV19 with TRBJ2-2; the match to TRBD2 covers 9 bases. The germline V gene has CDR1 LNHDA and CDR2 SQIVND (reference sequence). The CDR3 has 16 residues. The junction had 8 bases not matched to a gene; V was cut back by 4 bases and J by 5 bases. The CDR3 sequence is CASSKLAGVWTGELFF. The CDR3 DNA sequence: TGTGCCAGTAGTAAGTTAGCGGGAGTGTGGACCGGGGAGCTGTTTTTT.

Only one count was recorded for this clone. The chain uses TRBV19 and TRBJ1-2; no clear D. The CDR3 consists of 12 residues. Trimming stripped 6 bases from V and 0 bases from J, with 5 bases between. CDR1 is LNHDA, CDR2 SQIVND, per germline (reference sequence). CDR3 sequence reads: CASRVANYGYTF. For the CDR3, the DNA is TGTGCCAGTAGGGTCGCTAACTATGGCTACACCTTC.

The genes are TRBV4-1 and TRBJ2-7; no clear D gene. CDR1 and CDR2 from the germline V gene are MGHRA and YSYEKL. The V end was cut by 3 bases, the J end by 5 bases, with 14 bases between. The CDR3 has 14 amino acids. CDR3 amino acids: CASSHAPGVDEQYF. The CDR3 DNA follows: TGCGCCAGCAGCCATGCCCCTGGAGTCGACGAGCAGTACTTC.

The genes are TRBV11-1 and TRBJ2-1; D is possibly TRBD1 or TRBD2 (5 bases each). Per the germline V gene, CDR1 is SGHAT and CDR2 is FQDESV (reference sequence). The CDR3 has 16 amino acids. V was cut by 2 bases and J by 6 bases, with 17 bases left in between. CDR3 sequence: CASSLLGTLMANEQFF. The CDR3 coding sequence is TGTGCCAGCAGCTTATTAGGGACCCTGATGGCCAATGAGCAGTTCTTC.

The V call is TRBV4-2, the J call TRBJ2-5; D is perhaps TRBD1 (6 bases). CDR3 size: 15 residues. Germline V gene data show CDR1 as LGHNA and CDR2 as YNFKEQ. V was shortened by 0 bases and J by 2 bases, with 10 bases between the two germline ends. The CDR3 loop is CASSQEWGQQETQYF. The CDR3 region has the DNA TGTGCCAGCAGCCAAGAATGGGGGCAGCAAGAGACCCAGTACTTC.

The chain is built from TRBV7-6 and TRBJ2-4; TRBD1 matches 8 bases. The germline gives CDR1 SGHVS, CDR2 FNYEAQ. The CDR3 extends over 13 amino acids. The trim removed 1 base at V and 7 bases at J, leaving 0 bases unmatched. The CDR3 sequence: CASSLGQGNIQYF. DNA for the CDR3: TGTGCCAGCAGCTTAGGACAGGGGAACATTCAGTACTTC. The full variable domain, rest sourced from reference TRBV7-6 and TRBJ2-4, is GAGVSQSPRYKVTKRGQDVALRCDPISGHVSLYWYRQALGQGPEFLTYFNYEAQQDKSGLPNDRFSAERPEGSISTLTIQRTEQRDSAMYRCASSLGQGNIQYFGAGTRLSVL.

Here the CDR3 DNA reads TGTGCCAGCAGTTTACGCCTTACAGGATTGAGAGGGGCTTTCTTT. This codes for CASSLRLTGLRGAFF. V usage is TRBV27 and J usage is TRBJ1-1; weak D call: TRBD1 (5 bases). This CDR3 region has 15 residues. Per the germline V gene, CDR1 is MNHEY and CDR2 is SMNVEV (reference sequence). V lost 2 bases and J 11 bases, leaving 21 bases between the germline ends.

The V call is TRBV19, the J call TRBJ1-6; 10 bases map to TRBD1. The length of the CDR3 is 14 residues. V lost 6 bases to trimming and J lost 7 bases; unmatched junction nucleotides: 3. Germline values: CDR1 LNHDA, CDR2 SQIVND (reference sequence). The CDR3, as DNA: TGTGCCAGTAGCTGGGGACAGGGGAATTCACCCCTCCACTTT. It encodes CASSWGQGNSPLHF.

V gene TRBV5-5 combines with J gene TRBJ2-7; D is unclear. V lost 2 bases to trimming and J lost 7 bases, with 10 bases between them. The CDR3 length is 12 residues. Germline assignment: CDR1 SGHKS and CDR2 YYEKEE (reference sequence). CDR3 region: CASSLFTGEQYV. The CDR3 region has the DNA TGTGCCAGCAGCTTATTTACCGGAGAGCAGTACGTC.

The gene calls are TRBV27 and TRBJ2-2, with 16 bases fitting TRBD2. Germline V lookup: CDR1 MNHEY, CDR2 SMNVEV (reference sequence). V lost 6 bases to trimming and J lost 5 bases; unmatched junction nucleotides: 12. The CDR3 consists of 19 residues. The CDR3 region is CASSLYGTSGRVGTGELFF. The DNA for the CDR3 is TGTGCCAGCAGCCTATACGGGACTAGCGGGAGGGTAGGGACCGGGGAGCTGTTTTTT.

The rearrangement uses TRBV11-3 and TRBJ2-3; TRBD1 aligns across 7 bases. This CDR3 spans 14 amino acids. The germline V gene encodes CDR1 SGHNT and CDR2 YENEEA. The V and J ends lost 4 bases and 2 bases, in that order; junction bases with no gene match: 3. The CDR3 region is CASSSGTATDTQYF. The CDR3 bases are TGTGCCAGCAGCTCTGGGACAGCCACAGATACGCAGTATTTT.

V is TRBV6-1 and J is TRBJ2-7, with TRBD2 identical over 7 bases. Germline-derived CDR1 and CDR2 are MNHNS and SASEGT. CDR3 length: 16 residues. Trimming at V came to 2 bases and at J to 5 bases, leaving 12 bases not matched to a gene. The DNA of the CDR3 is TGTGCCAGCAGTGAACAAGGGTGGGGGAGGGCCCACGAGCAGTACTTC. It specifies CASSEQGWGRAHEQYF.